The 4 T cell receptor beta chains below come from one sample, sequenced in a study of blood T cell repertoires in COVID-19. The assay was immunoSEQ multiplex PCR, and TCRdb's table has in-frame clones only and misses some. The sample shows some 100,000 clones, 80% to 90% of them seen only once. Sequencing was done on a sample of PBMCs or T cells enriched from blood (not recorded which). Receptor source: a woman in her forties or fifties who had recovered from COVID-19.

V usage is TRBV28 and J usage is TRBJ2-7; D is ambiguous. This CDR3 has 13 residues. The germline V and J ends were trimmed by 3 bases and 1 base, with 7 bases remaining between them. Germline-derived CDR1 and CDR2 are MDHEN and SYDVKM. In DNA, the CDR3 is TGTGCCAGCAGTTTCATCAGGTCCTACGAGCAGTACTTC. This sequence encodes CASSFIRSYEQYF.

The V call is TRBV14, the J call TRBJ2-3; 16 bases match TRBD2. With 3 bases clipped from V and 4 bases from J, the junction kept 10 bases outside the gene matches. Germline V gives CDR1 SGHDN, CDR2 FVKESK. This CDR3 contains 19 residues. DNA for the CDR3: TGTGCCAGCAGCCACCTTCCGGGACTAGCGGGAGGGCCAGCAGATACGCAGTATTTT. This sequence encodes CASSHLPGLAGGPADTQYF.

CDR3 sequence reads: CASSLFGAGRYEQYF. CDR3 nucleotides: TGTGCCAGCAGCTTATTCGGGGCCGGGAGATACGAGCAGTACTTC. The chain uses TRBV7-2 and TRBJ2-7; D is perhaps TRBD2 (6 bases). Trimming left V 2 bases short and J 4 bases short, with 15 bases between. The CDR3 is 15 amino acids. CDR1 is SGHTA, CDR2 FQGNSA, per germline.

V usage is TRBV5-4 and J usage is TRBJ1-3; TRBD1 might be the D (6 bases). With 1 base removed from V and 0 bases from J, the gap between germline ends came to 8 bases. This CDR3 has 15 residues. Germline lookup yields CDR1 SGHNT and CDR2 YYREEE (reference sequence). In nucleotides, the CDR3 is TGTGCCAGCAGCTTGCTGGACAGCTCTGGAAACACCATATATTTT. Its translation: CASSLLDSSGNTIYF.